This entry lists 24 T cell receptor beta chains sequenced from one sample in a study of Graves' ophthalmopathy and Graves' hyperthyroidism. RNA transcripts yielded amplified TCR beta CDR3 regions. HTBI primers were employed in first-round RT-PCR, then a second-round multiplex PCR followed. From the multiplex PCR reads, TCRdb called clonotypes with MiXCR, one entry per CDR3 protein. Counted here are around 660,000 distinct CDR3 sequences, about two fifths occurring once; the ten biggest clones make up under 3.5%. Material for sequencing was peripheral blood. The receptors stem from an adult man with Graves' ophthalmopathy.

This clonotype was detected ten times or more. This chain uses TRBV2 with TRBJ1-1; D remains ambiguous. This CDR3 comprises 14 residues. Trimming removed 7 bases from V and 1 base from J, with 13 bases in between. Per the germline V gene, CDR1 is SNHLY and CDR2 is FYNNEI. The CDR3, as DNA: TGTGCCAGCACCGCCGAGAGGACGAACACTGAAGCTTTCTTT. It specifies CASTAERTNTEAFF.

The chain is built from TRBV19 and TRBJ1-4; 9 bases fit TRBD1. Germline trimming cut 6 bases from V and 7 bases from J; bases unmatched to any gene: 3. This CDR3 contains 13 residues. Germline CDR1 and CDR2: LNHDA and SQIVND (reference sequence). The CDR3 nucleotides read TGTGCCAGTAGCCCGGACAGGGGTGAAAAACTGTTTTTT. It specifies CASSPDRGEKLFF.

As concerns this clonotype: This sequence may be a read error, since a much larger clone differs from it by one base. The gene calls are TRBV7-8 and TRBJ2-5, with D perhaps assigned TRBD1 or TRBD2 (7 bases each). Germline V gives CDR1 SGHVS, CDR2 FQNEAQ. The CDR3 totals 18 residues. V was cut by 8 bases and J by 2 bases, with 27 bases left in between. The CDR3 DNA reads TGTGCCAGCGACGGGGCTCAGGGGGGGTGGGGGTCGCAAGAGACCCAGTACTTC. This codes for CASDGAQGGWGSQETQYF.

The rearrangement joins TRBV19 to TRBJ1-4, with 10 bases lining up with TRBD1. After removal of 6 bases from V and 7 bases from J, the junction contained 11 bases not matched to a gene. This CDR3 region has 16 residues. The germline CDR1 and CDR2 sequences are LNHDA and SQIVND (reference sequence). The CDR3 sequence is CASSIQGTGDTEKLFF. CDR3 in DNA: TGTGCCAGTAGCATCCAGGGGACAGGGGACACTGAAAAACTGTTTTTT. Together with reference TRBV19 and TRBJ1-4, the CDR3 gives the full variable domain: DGGITQSPKYLFRKEGQNVTLSCEQNLNHDAMYWYRQDPGQGLRLIYYSQIVNDFQKGDIAEGYSVSREKKESFPLTVTSAQKNPTAFYLCASSIQGTGDTEKLFFGSGTQLSVL.

At least ten counts were recorded for this clonotype. J is TRBJ1-5 and V is TRBV2; TRBD1 matches 8 bases. V was pared by 0 bases and J by 3 bases, with 1 base of the junction left unmatched. The CDR3 runs to 15 residues. The germline V gene encodes CDR1 SNHLY and CDR2 FYNNEI. CDR3 in DNA: TGTGCCAGCAGTGAAGCGCAGGGGGCCAATCAGCCCCAGCATTTT. Translation gives CASSEAQGANQPQHF.

This clonotype was seen more than once but under ten times. V gene TRBV4-1 combines with J gene TRBJ1-2, with 9 bases matching TRBD1. After removal of 4 bases from V and 4 bases from J, the junction contained 10 bases not matched to a gene. There are 16 residues in the CDR3. Germline CDR1 reads MGHRA; CDR2 reads YSYEKL. The CDR3 reads CASSRSRTGAVYGYTF. The CDR3, as DNA: TGCGCCAGCAGCCGTTCGAGGACAGGGGCGGTCTATGGCTACACCTTC.

V usage is TRBV12-3 or TRBV12-4 and J usage is TRBJ2-5, with 8 bases that match TRBD2. The J call may not be correct, given that the DNA end is closer to TRBJ2-1. CDR3 size: 15 residues. Here the CDR3 reads CASTTPGLGDNEQFF. The CDR3 nucleotides read TGTGCCAGCACCACCCCGGGACTAGGGGACAATGAGCAGTTCTTC.

The V and J genes are TRBV6-1 and TRBJ1-1; no clear D. Germline CDR1 and CDR2: MNHNS and SASEGT. V lost 6 bases, J lost 7 bases, and 12 bases lay in between. This CDR3 region has 12 residues. The CDR3 spells CASSHGRHEAFF. CDR3 coding DNA: TGTGCCAGCAGCCACGGACGGCATGAAGCTTTCTTT.

This chain uses TRBV7-3 with TRBJ1-2; weak D call: TRBD1 (5 bases). In germline, CDR1 is SGHTA, CDR2 FQGTGA. The CDR3 contains 14 residues. V was trimmed by 4 bases and J by 6 bases, leaving 15 bases between them. The CDR3 spells CASSSNPGSNGYTF. For the CDR3, the DNA is TGTGCCAGCAGCTCTAATCCAGGGTCCAATGGCTACACCTTC.

Details on this clonotype: As the CDR3 is not closed by the conserved phenylalanine or tryptophan, this likely results from a read error. No DNA is shown, since the ends of the CDR3 on it are uncertain; the CDR3 is the one TCRdb lists. V and J are TRBV11-2 and TRBJ2-2; TRBD2, the D gene given by the table, was not confirmed from the DNA. The CDR3 is 21 residues long, ends included. Germline values: CDR1 SGHAT, CDR2 FQNNGV. The CDR3 loop reads CASSRLLFLGLAGGRPGSCFI.

The chain recombines TRBV7-9 with TRBJ2-3, with TRBD1 matching 9 bases. The trim removed 0 bases at V and 4 bases at J, leaving 5 bases unmatched. CDR1 SEHNR and CDR2 FQNEAQ come from the germline V gene (reference sequence). CDR3 length equals 16 residues. In DNA form, the CDR3 reads TGTGCCAGCAGCTTAGCGAGGGACAGGGTCGCAGATACGCAGTATTTT. Its protein product is CASSLARDRVADTQYF.

There are many counts of this clonotype. The genes are TRBV9 and TRBJ1-4; D may be TRBD1 (6 bases). CDR1 and CDR2 from the germline V gene are SGDLS and YYNGEE. The CDR3 spans 13 residues. Trimming shortened V by 3 bases and J by 8 bases, and 11 bases separated the two germline ends. The CDR3 bases are TGTGCCAGCAGCGGTGACAGGCCAGAAAAACTGTTTTTT. Protein sequence: CASSGDRPEKLFF.

The chain joins TRBV25-1 to TRBJ1-4; 10 nucleotides align to TRBD1. The junction had 6 bases not matched to a gene; V was cut back by 6 bases and J by 11 bases. This CDR3 is built from 13 residues. Germline CDR1 reads MGHDK; CDR2 reads SYGVNS. CDR3: CASRPGTGEKLFF. CDR3 bases: TGTGCCAGCAGACCCGGGACAGGGGAGAAACTGTTTTTT.

The table lists this clonotype with a few counts. The chain uses TRBV7-2 and TRBJ2-7, with TRBD1 matching over 7 bases. The CDR3 loop spans 15 amino acids. The V gene's germline CDR1 is SGHTA and CDR2 FQGNSA. Trimming at V came to 11 bases and at J to 1 base, leaving 14 bases not matched to a gene. In DNA, the CDR3 is TGTGCCTGGAGTACGACAGGGAAGACATCCTACGAGCAGTACTTC. It translates to CAWSTTGKTSYEQYF.

Turning to this clonotype: A junction end diverges from the germline sequence, so it may reflect a read error. The gene calls are TRBV7-9 and TRBJ1-3; D is unclear. Germline V gene sequence: CDR1 SEHNR, CDR2 FQNEAQ (reference sequence). The CDR3 has 13 amino acids. The chain's CDR3 is CASSLRRGSTIYF. The DNA for the CDR3 is TGTGCCAGCAGCTTACGGCGGGGAAGCACCATATATTTT.

This chain connects TRBV15 to TRBJ1-3; D is uncertain. CDR3 size: 15 residues. The ends were cut back, 3 bases at V and 0 bases at J, with 9 bases in the middle. Looked up from germline, CDR1 is LNHNV and CDR2 is YYDKDF (reference sequence). The CDR3 spells CATSSPGISGNTIYF. CDR3 in DNA: TGTGCCACCAGCAGCCCGGGGATCTCTGGAAACACCATATATTTT.

This clonotype appeared many times. This rearrangement joins TRBV7-9 to TRBJ2-7, with TRBD1 matching 7 bases. Per the germline V gene, CDR1 is SEHNR and CDR2 is FQNEAQ (reference sequence). V lost 0 bases to trimming and J lost 5 bases; unmatched junction nucleotides: 16. This CDR3 comprises 18 residues. The CDR3 region has the DNA TGTGCCAGCAGCTTAGCGTCTATGGGACAGCCTCTTCAGAACGAGCAGTACTTC. Its translation is CASSLASMGQPLQNEQYF.

This clonotype was recorded at least ten times. This chain uses TRBV12-3 or TRBV12-4 with TRBJ1-5; D is unresolved. V was pared by 6 bases and J by 6 bases, with 12 bases between. The CDR3 covers 13 residues. CDR3 nucleotides: TGTGCCAGCAGACCTGCCTCGGCTCAGCCCCAGCATTTT. This encodes CASRPASAQPQHF.

This clonotype was seen only once. The genes are TRBV15 and TRBJ2-6; D uncertain. This CDR3 region has 15 residues. CDR1 and CDR2 from the germline V gene are LNHNV and YYDKDF (reference sequence). Trimming shortened V by 3 bases and J by 4 bases, and 10 bases separated the two germline ends. This chain's CDR3 is CATSSSTDGANVLTF. The CDR3 DNA reads TGTGCCACCAGCAGCAGCACGGACGGGGCCAACGTCCTGACTTTC.

V gene TRBV12-3 or TRBV12-4 combines with J gene TRBJ2-7, with D perhaps TRBD2 (6 bases). This CDR3 is built from 15 residues. Trimming pared 3 bases from V and 7 bases from J, leaving 19 bases between. The CDR3 region is CASSFFETSREEQYF. The CDR3 DNA follows: TGTGCCAGCAGTTTTTTCGAGACATCCCGGGAGGAGCAGTACTTC.

This clonotype was detected only a few times. The chain links TRBV12-3 or TRBV12-4 to TRBJ2-5, with D unclear. This CDR3 has 13 amino acids. Trimming shortened V by 6 bases and J by 10 bases, and 18 bases separated the two germline ends. Here the CDR3 reads CASSQDLARGQYF. As DNA, the CDR3 is TGTGCCAGCAGCCAAGATTTGGCTAGAGGCCAGTACTTC.

This clonotype has only a few counts. At one end the junction does not follow the germline gene, possibly because of a read error. The CDR3 here is CASSQGPRGGGHSNQPQHF. DNA of the CDR3: TGCGCCAGCAGCCAAGGACCCAGGGGAGGAGGTCATAGCAATCAGCCCCAGCATTTT. V usage is TRBV7-9 and J usage is TRBJ1-5; D is perhaps TRBD1 (6 bases). CDR3 size: 19 residues. Looked up from germline, CDR1 is SEHNR and CDR2 is FQNEAQ (reference sequence).

This clonotype was seen repeatedly, ten times or more. The chain joins TRBV5-6 to TRBJ1-1, with D unclear. CDR3 size: 15 residues. Germline V lookup: CDR1 SGHDT, CDR2 YYEEEE. V dropped 6 bases and J dropped 0 bases, with 15 bases sitting between them. CDR3: CASIMFGRLNTEAFF. The CDR3 DNA follows: TGTGCCAGCATTATGTTTGGACGGCTGAACACTGAAGCTTTCTTT.

This chain joins TRBV10-3 and TRBJ2-5; maybe TRBD2 (7 bases). The CDR3 consists of 13 residues. Germline CDR1 ENHRY, CDR2 SYGVKD. The CDR3 spells CARGEGPQETQYF. CDR3 DNA sequence: TGTGCTAGGGGGGAGGGCCCTCAAGAGACCCAGTACTTC.